This T cell receptor (beta chain) was recorded in a study of early T cells in non-severe SARS-CoV-2 infection. Each cDNA molecule carried a unique molecular identifier. TCRdb reanalysed the 5' RACE reads using MiXCR and keeps one entry per CDR3 protein. Among roughly 86,000 distinct CDR3 sequences listed, 5% to 6.5% were seen once. CDR3 size: 14 residues. Germline V CDR1 and CDR2: KGHSH, LQKENI. V shed 3 bases and J 5 bases; nucleotides not matched to a gene: 5. The chain carries TRBV18 and TRBJ1-2; 8 bases map to TRBD1. Sample: whole blood. The receptor was derived from an adult who was a healthcare worker with PCR-confirmed SARS-CoV-2 infection or an uninfected control (not recorded which). Here the CDR3 reads CASSPGTGSYGYTF. DNA for the CDR3: TGTGCCAGCTCACCGGGGACAGGTTCATATGGCTACACCTTC.